The 26 T cell receptor beta chains given below trace back to one sample, sequenced in a study of blood T cell repertoires in COVID-19 (dated by TCRdb to 2018 to 2021). Libraries were made using the immunoSEQ multiplex PCR assay. This is the immuneACCESS table as TCRdb keeps it, with only in-frame sequences that have V and J called. A part of the clones is gone; compared with another copy, unresolved V genes explain less than half, and the rest is unexplained. The sample contains approximately 250,000 clones, approximately 88% of them found a single time. About a tenth of the sample comes from the top ten. Sequenced input: peripheral blood. These receptors were collected from a woman in her sixties or seventies with COVID-19, enrolled during active disease.

The chain has TRBV9 and TRBJ2-1, with TRBD2 identical over 11 bases. CDR3 size: 15 residues. The trim removed 6 bases at V and 4 bases at J, leaving 6 bases unmatched. In germline, CDR1 is SGDLS, CDR2 YYNGEE. The CDR3 loop reads CASTTGTSGYNEQFF. CDR3 DNA sequence: TGTGCCAGCACCACGGGGACTAGCGGATACAATGAGCAGTTCTTC.

The rearrangement uses TRBV28 and TRBJ2-3; TRBD2 aligns across 9 bases. V was clipped by 5 bases and J by 2 bases; unmatched bases: 14. Germline V gives CDR1 MDHEN, CDR2 SYDVKM. This CDR3 is built from 18 residues. Written as DNA, the CDR3 is TGTGCCAGCAGTCCGCCGGGTATAGCGGGAGAGGACACAGATACGCAGTATTTT. Its protein is CASSPPGIAGEDTDTQYF.

The chain links TRBV5-1 to TRBJ1-1; possible D gene TRBD1, 6 bases. The CDR3 sequence is 13 residues long. The V and J ends lost 4 bases and 2 bases respectively, with 9 bases between them. Germline values: CDR1 SGHRS, CDR2 YFSETQ. The CDR3 sequence: CASSRQDNTEAFF. For the CDR3, the DNA is TGCGCCAGCAGCCGACAGGATAACACTGAAGCTTTCTTT.

This sequence joins TRBV5-4 and TRBJ2-1; 8 nucleotides line up with TRBD1. The CDR3 runs 17 residues. J was trimmed by 4 bases and V by 0 bases; bases with no gene match: 9. CDR1 is SGHNT, CDR2 YYREEE, per germline (reference sequence). The CDR3 is CASSLGLGQDFYNEQFF. The DNA of the CDR3 is TGTGCCAGCAGCTTGGGTTTGGGACAGGACTTTTACAATGAGCAGTTCTTC.

The genes are TRBV19 and TRBJ2-1, with 7 nucleotides matching TRBD2. The trim removed 10 bases at V and 0 bases at J, leaving 15 bases unmatched. This CDR3 region has 17 residues. Germline V gene sequence: CDR1 LNHDA, CDR2 SQIVND (reference sequence). CDR3 coding DNA: TGTGCCACCTCATCCCTGGGGGGGAGGAACTCCTACAATGAGCAGTTCTTC. Its protein product is CATSSLGGRNSYNEQFF.

J is TRBJ2-1 and V is TRBV29-1; 13 nucleotides agree with TRBD2. Germline values: CDR1 SQVTM, CDR2 ANQGSEA. This CDR3 comprises 14 residues. The junction had 7 bases not matched to a gene; V was cut back by 5 bases and J by 9 bases. The CDR3 protein is CSVTGLAGVSEQFF. The DNA for the CDR3 is TGCAGCGTTACCGGACTAGCGGGAGTTAGTGAGCAGTTCTTC.

This clone was seen more than once but under ten times. The rearrangement uses TRBV9 and TRBJ2-1, with D possibly TRBD2 on 6 matching bases. CDR1 SGDLS and CDR2 YYNGEE come from the germline V gene. The CDR3 has 15 amino acids. V lost 4 bases to trimming and J lost 5 bases, with 16 bases between them. CDR3 region: CASSYLASPNNEQFF. The DNA of the CDR3 is TGTGCCAGCAGCTACCTAGCGAGCCCTAACAATGAGCAGTTCTTC.

The chain has TRBV3-1 (or the pseudogene TRBV3-2) and TRBJ2-1, with 12 bases identical to TRBD2. The V gene end was trimmed by 0 bases and the J gene end by 7 bases; junction bases not matched to a gene: 7. Germline CDR1 and CDR2: LGHDT and YNNKEL (reference sequence). This CDR3 is 17 amino acids long. CDR3 in amino acids: CASSQDLRTSGKNEQFF. The CDR3 DNA is TGTGCCAGCAGCCAAGATCTGAGGACTAGCGGGAAAAATGAGCAGTTCTTC.

The chain carries TRBV19 and TRBJ1-2; possibly TRBD1 for D (6 bases). V was trimmed by 7 bases and J by 1 base, leaving 10 bases between them. This CDR3 has 13 residues. CDR1 LNHDA and CDR2 SQIVND come from the germline V gene (reference sequence). The CDR3 region has the DNA TGTGCCAGTACCCGGGACAATAACTATGGCTACACCTTC. Translated, it gives CASTRDNNYGYTF.

V gene TRBV19 combines with J gene TRBJ2-5; 9 bases align to TRBD1. With V trimmed by 6 bases and J by 5 bases, 7 bases remained unmatched. CDR1 and CDR2 from the germline V gene are LNHDA and SQIVND (reference sequence). There are 14 residues in the CDR3. The CDR3 DNA follows: TGTGCCAGTAGCCGGGGACAGGGTGGGGAGACCCAGTACTTC. This sequence encodes CASSRGQGGETQYF. The whole variable domain, filled in from reference TRBV19 and TRBJ2-5, reads DGGITQSPKYLFRKEGQNVTLSCEQNLNHDAMYWYRQDPGQGLRLIYYSQIVNDFQKGDIAEGYSVSREKKESFPLTVTSAQKNPTAFYLCASSRGQGGETQYFGPGTRLLVL.

The sample holds one count of this clone. The chain has TRBV28 and TRBJ1-2; TRBD1 agrees at 8 bases. CDR1 and CDR2 (germline): MDHEN, SYDVKM. Trimming at V came to 1 base and at J to 5 bases, leaving 15 bases not matched to a gene. There are 18 residues in the CDR3. CDR3 nucleotide sequence: TGTGCCAGCAGTTTATTTTACCAGGCCGGGACAGGAATATATGGCTACACCTTC. This encodes CASSLFYQAGTGIYGYTF.

This chain connects TRBV24-1 to TRBJ2-3; 12 bases are a match to TRBD2. Trimming at V came to 3 bases and at J to 8 bases, leaving 5 bases not matched to a gene. The CDR3 length is 15 residues. Germline-derived CDR1 and CDR2 are KGHDR and SFDVKD. This CDR3 reads CATSDQGLAGGTQYF. The CDR3 DNA reads TGTGCCACCAGTGATCAGGGACTAGCGGGCGGTACGCAGTATTTT.

The chain recombines TRBV7-3 with TRBJ2-2, with TRBD2 matching over 8 bases. This CDR3 has 15 amino acids. Trimming cost V 1 base and J 5 bases; bases outside gene matches: 3. Germline CDR1 and CDR2: SGHTA and FQGTGA. The CDR3, as DNA: TGTGCCAGCAGCTTAAACAGCGGGAGTACCGGGGAGCTGTTTTTT. Protein: CASSLNSGSTGELFF.

V gene TRBV6-5 combines with J gene TRBJ2-7, with a possible D match to TRBD1 (7 bases). The CDR3 has 14 amino acids. Germline CDR1 reads MNHEY; CDR2 reads SVGAGI. V was trimmed by 6 bases and J by 0 bases, leaving 12 bases between them. The CDR3: CASRSRGVSYEQYF. CDR3 DNA sequence: TGTGCCAGCAGATCCAGGGGGGTCTCCTACGAGCAGTACTTC.

The V and J genes are TRBV5-5 and TRBJ1-2, with D maybe TRBD1 (6 bases). V shed 3 bases and J shed 7 bases, with 16 bases lying between them. Germline values: CDR1 SGHKS, CDR2 YYEKEE (reference sequence). This CDR3 spans 14 amino acids. In DNA, the CDR3 is TGTGCCAGCAGCTCCATCGGAAGGGGGGGTGGCTACACCTTC. Protein product: CASSSIGRGGGYTF.

The chain couples TRBV2 to TRBJ1-2; D is perhaps TRBD1 (5 bases). The CDR3 totals 13 residues. CDR1 SNHLY and CDR2 FYNNEI come from the germline V gene. Trimming left V 3 bases short and J 4 bases short, with 9 bases between. The CDR3 spells CASSDDRGYGYTF. Here the CDR3 DNA reads TGTGCCAGCAGTGATGATAGGGGCTATGGCTACACCTTC. The full variable domain, in which reference TRBV2 and TRBJ1-2 provide the parts outside the CDR3, is EPEVTQTPSHQVTQMGQEVILRCVPISNHLYFYWYRQILGQKVEFLVSFYNNEISEKSEIFDDQFSVERPDGSNFTLKIRSTKLEDSAMYFCASSDDRGYGYTFGSGTRLTVV.

V is TRBV18 and J is TRBJ1-2; 11 nucleotides align to TRBD1. V shed 2 bases and J 8 bases; nucleotides not matched to a gene: 7. Germline CDR1 is KGHSH and CDR2 is LQKENI. This CDR3 is built from 15 residues. The CDR3 nucleotides read TGTGCCAGCTCACCAACCTGGGACAGGGGGAACGGCTACACCTTC. It specifies CASSPTWDRGNGYTF.

This chain links TRBV11-3 with TRBJ2-7; D is uncertain. Germline assignment: CDR1 SGHNT and CDR2 YENEEA. The CDR3 is 11 amino acids. The V gene lost 2 bases and the J gene lost 5 bases, with 4 bases spanning the gap. This CDR3 reads CASSLFNEQYF. DNA of the CDR3: TGTGCCAGCAGCTTATTTAACGAGCAGTACTTC.

CDR3: CASRPDREPIYQPQHF. The CDR3 DNA is TGTGCCAGCAGGCCAGACAGGGAGCCCATTTACCAGCCCCAGCATTTT. The chain carries TRBV28 and TRBJ1-5, with 7 bases identical to TRBD1. Trimming took 6 bases from V and 7 from J; bases not matched to a gene: 15. From germline, CDR1 is MDHEN and CDR2 SYDVKM. The CDR3 spans 16 residues.

The chain uses TRBV11-3 and TRBJ1-2; the D is unclear. CDR3 size: 12 residues. V gave up 0 bases and J gave up 8 bases, with 7 bases separating them. From germline, CDR1 is SGHNT and CDR2 YENEEA. In DNA form, the CDR3 reads TGTGCCAGCAGCTTAGATCATGAGGGCTACACCTTC. Its translation is CASSLDHEGYTF. The complete variable domain, with remaining parts taken from reference TRBV11-3 and TRBJ1-2, reads EAGVVQSPRYKIIEKKQPVAFWCNPISGHNTLYWYLQNLGQGPELLIRYENEEAVDDSQLPKDRFSAERLKGVDSTLKIQPAELGDSAVYLCASSLDHEGYTFGSGTRLTVV.

Only one count was recorded for this clone. The rearrangement joins TRBV11-3 to TRBJ2-1, with 8 bases lining up with TRBD2. In germline, CDR1 is SGHNT, CDR2 YENEEA. The CDR3 sequence is 14 residues long. Trimming took 1 base from V and 8 from J; bases not matched to a gene: 4. The CDR3 DNA reads as TGTGCCAGCAGCTTAGGACTAGCGTGGGATGAGCAGTTCTTC. Residues: CASSLGLAWDEQFF.

The rearrangement links TRBV5-1 to TRBJ1-1, with D maybe TRBD1 (6 bases). The ends were cut back, 3 bases at V and 5 bases at J, with 8 bases in the middle. CDR1 is SGHRS, CDR2 YFSETQ, per germline. This CDR3 region has 12 residues. CDR3 amino acids: CASSSGQTEAFF. The CDR3 bases are TGCGCCAGCAGCTCCGGACAGACTGAAGCTTTCTTT.

V is TRBV23-1 and J is TRBJ1-3; no definite D call. TRBV23-1 is an ORF for which the function is uncertain. The CDR3 covers 17 residues. Between the trimmed V and J ends, which lost 0 bases and 0 bases, there was a span of 12 bases. The CDR3 DNA is TGCGCCAGCAGTCAATCGTCAGTCACCTCCTCTGGAAACACCATATATTTT. It is translated as CASSQSSVTSSGNTIYF.

The rearrangement joins TRBV5-1 to TRBJ2-7, with a possible D match to TRBD1 (5 bases). V lost 5 bases to trimming and J lost 2 bases, with 14 bases between them. This CDR3 has 14 residues. Germline CDR1 reads SGHRS; CDR2 reads YFSETQ. The CDR3 here is CASRVGRATYEQYF. The DNA of the CDR3 is TGCGCCAGCAGGGTGGGCAGGGCGACCTACGAGCAGTACTTC.

The chain joins TRBV29-1 to TRBJ2-1, with no clear D. Trimming pared 8 bases from V and 0 bases from J, leaving 11 bases between. CDR1 and CDR2 from the germline V gene are SQVTM and ANQGSEA. This CDR3 is built from 13 residues. CDR3 sequence (DNA): TGCAGCACGGGCCCCCGCTCCTACAATGAGCAGTTCTTC. This encodes CSTGPRSYNEQFF.

The chain carries TRBV5-1 and TRBJ1-4; tentative D call: TRBD1 (6 bases). CDR1 SGHRS and CDR2 YFSETQ come from the germline V gene. V lost 4 bases to trimming and J lost 0 bases, with 19 bases between them. There are 18 residues in the CDR3. The chain's CDR3 is CASSIVTRTDATNEKLFF. In nucleotides, the CDR3 is TGCGCCAGCAGCATAGTTACCAGGACAGATGCAACTAATGAAAAACTGTTTTTT.